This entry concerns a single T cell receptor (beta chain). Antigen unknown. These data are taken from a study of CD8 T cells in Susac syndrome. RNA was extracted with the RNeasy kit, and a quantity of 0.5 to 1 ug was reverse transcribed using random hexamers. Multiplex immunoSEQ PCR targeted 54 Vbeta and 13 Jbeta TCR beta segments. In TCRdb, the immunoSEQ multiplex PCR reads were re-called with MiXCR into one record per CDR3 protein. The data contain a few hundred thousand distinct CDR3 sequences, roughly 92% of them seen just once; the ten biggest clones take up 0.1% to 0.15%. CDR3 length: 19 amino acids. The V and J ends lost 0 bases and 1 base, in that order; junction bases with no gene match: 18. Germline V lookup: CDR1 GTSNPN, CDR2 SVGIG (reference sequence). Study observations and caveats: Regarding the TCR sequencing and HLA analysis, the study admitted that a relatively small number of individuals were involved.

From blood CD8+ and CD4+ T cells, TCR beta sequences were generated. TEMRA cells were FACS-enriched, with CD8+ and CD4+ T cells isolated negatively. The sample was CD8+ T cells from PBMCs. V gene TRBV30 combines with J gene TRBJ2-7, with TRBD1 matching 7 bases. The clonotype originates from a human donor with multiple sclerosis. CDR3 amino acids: CAWSVHRGQWTGGSYEQYF. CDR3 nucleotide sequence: TGTGCCTGGAGTGTGCACAGAGGGCAGTGGACAGGTGGGTCCTACGAGCAGTACTTC.